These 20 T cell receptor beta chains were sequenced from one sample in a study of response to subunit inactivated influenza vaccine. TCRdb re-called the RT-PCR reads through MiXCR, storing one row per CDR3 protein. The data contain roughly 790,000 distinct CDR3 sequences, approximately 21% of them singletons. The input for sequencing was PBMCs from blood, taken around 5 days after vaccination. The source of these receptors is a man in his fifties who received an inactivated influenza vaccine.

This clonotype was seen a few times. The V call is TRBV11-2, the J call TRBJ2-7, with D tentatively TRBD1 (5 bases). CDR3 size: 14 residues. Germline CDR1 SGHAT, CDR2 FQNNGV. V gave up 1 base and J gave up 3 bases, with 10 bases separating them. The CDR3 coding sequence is TGTGCCAGCAGCTTAGGACAGACTTTCTACGAGCAGTACTTC. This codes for CASSLGQTFYEQYF.

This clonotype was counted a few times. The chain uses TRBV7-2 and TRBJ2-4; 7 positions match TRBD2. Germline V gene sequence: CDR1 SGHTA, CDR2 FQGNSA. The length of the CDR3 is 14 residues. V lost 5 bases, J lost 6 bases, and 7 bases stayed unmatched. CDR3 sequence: CASSTRLAGNIQYF. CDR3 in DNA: TGTGCCAGCAGCACACGACTAGCTGGAAACATTCAGTACTTC.

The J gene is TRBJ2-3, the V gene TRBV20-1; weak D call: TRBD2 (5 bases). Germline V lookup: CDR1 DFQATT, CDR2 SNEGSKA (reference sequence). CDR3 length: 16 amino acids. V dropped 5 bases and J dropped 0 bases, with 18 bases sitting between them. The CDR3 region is CSALSPLGASTDTQYF. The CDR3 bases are TGCAGTGCTCTATCGCCTTTGGGAGCTAGCACAGATACGCAGTATTTT.

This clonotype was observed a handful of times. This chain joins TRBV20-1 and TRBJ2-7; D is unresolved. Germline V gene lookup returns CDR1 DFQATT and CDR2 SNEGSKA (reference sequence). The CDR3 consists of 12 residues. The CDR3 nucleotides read TGCAGCACTCCGGGCGTAGTCCCCGAGCAGTACTTC. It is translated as CSTPGVVPEQYF.

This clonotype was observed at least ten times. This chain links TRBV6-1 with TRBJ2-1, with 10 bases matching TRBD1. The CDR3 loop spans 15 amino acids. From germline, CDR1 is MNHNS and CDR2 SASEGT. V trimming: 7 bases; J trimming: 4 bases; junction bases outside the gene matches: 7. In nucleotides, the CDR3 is TGTGCCAGCATTCTGGACAGGGGGTCGTACAATGAGCAGTTCTTC. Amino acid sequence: CASILDRGSYNEQFF.

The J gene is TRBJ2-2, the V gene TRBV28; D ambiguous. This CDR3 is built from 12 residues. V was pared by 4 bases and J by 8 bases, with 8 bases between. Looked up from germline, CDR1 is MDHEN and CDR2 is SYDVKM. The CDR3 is CASSSYLGELFF. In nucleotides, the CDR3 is TGTGCCAGCAGTTCCTATTTAGGGGAGCTGTTTTTT. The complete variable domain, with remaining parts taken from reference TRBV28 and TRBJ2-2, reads DVKVTQSSRYLVKRTGEKVFLECVQDMDHENMFWYRQDPGLGLRLIYFSYDVKMKEKGDIPEGYSVSREKKERFSLILESASTNQTSMYLCASSSYLGELFFGEGSRLTVL.

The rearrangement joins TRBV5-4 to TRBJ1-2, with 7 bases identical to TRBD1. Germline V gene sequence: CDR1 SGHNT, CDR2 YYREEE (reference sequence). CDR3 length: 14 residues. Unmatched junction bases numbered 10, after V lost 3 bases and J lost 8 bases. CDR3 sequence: CASSSTQGQSGYTF. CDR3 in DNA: TGTGCCAGCAGCTCCACACAGGGACAGAGCGGCTACACCTTC.

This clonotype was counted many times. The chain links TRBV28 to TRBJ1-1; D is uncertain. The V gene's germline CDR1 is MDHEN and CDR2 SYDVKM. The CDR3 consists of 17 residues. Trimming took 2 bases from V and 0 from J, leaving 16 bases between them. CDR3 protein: CASSLTAISGMNTEAFF. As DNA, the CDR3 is TGTGCCAGCAGTTTAACCGCTATTTCCGGGATGAACACTGAAGCTTTCTTT.

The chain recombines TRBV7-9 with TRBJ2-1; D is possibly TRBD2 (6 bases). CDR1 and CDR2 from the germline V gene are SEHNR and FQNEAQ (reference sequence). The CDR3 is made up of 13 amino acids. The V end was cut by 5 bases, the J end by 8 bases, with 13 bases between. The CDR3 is CASSPSWGDEQFF. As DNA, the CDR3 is TGTGCCAGCAGCCCATCATGGGGGGATGAGCAGTTCTTC.

The DNA of the CDR3 is TGTGCCAGCAGCTTGACTTCCGGGCGTGGGGGGGCCAACGTCCTGACTTTC. Its translation: CASSLTSGRGGANVLTF. This rearrangement joins TRBV5-5 to TRBJ2-6; D is unclear. Germline assignment: CDR1 SGHKS and CDR2 YYEKEE (reference sequence). The CDR3 length is 17 residues. V was shortened by 1 base and J by 4 bases, with 15 bases between the two germline ends.

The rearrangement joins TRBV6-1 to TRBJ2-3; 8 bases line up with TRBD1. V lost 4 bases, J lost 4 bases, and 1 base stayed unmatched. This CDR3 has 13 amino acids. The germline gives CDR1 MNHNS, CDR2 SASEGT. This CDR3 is CASSGTGPDTQYF. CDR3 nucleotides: TGTGCCAGCAGTGGGACAGGGCCAGATACGCAGTATTTT.

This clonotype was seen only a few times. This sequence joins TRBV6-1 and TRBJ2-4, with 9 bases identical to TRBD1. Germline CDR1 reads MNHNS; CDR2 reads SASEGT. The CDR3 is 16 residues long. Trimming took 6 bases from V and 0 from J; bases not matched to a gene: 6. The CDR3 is CASSLGTGIAKNIQYF. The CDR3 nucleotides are TGTGCCAGCAGCCTCGGGACAGGGATAGCCAAAAACATTCAGTACTTC.

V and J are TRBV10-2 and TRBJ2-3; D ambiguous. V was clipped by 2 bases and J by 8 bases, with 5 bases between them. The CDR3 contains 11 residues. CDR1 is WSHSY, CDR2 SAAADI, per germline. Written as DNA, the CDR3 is TGCGCCAGCAGTGAGGGTGCTACGCAGTATTTT. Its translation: CASSEGATQYF.

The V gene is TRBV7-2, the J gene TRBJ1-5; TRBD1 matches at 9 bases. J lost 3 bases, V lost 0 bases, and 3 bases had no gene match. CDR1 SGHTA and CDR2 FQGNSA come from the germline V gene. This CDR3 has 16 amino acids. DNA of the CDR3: TGTGCCAGCAGCTTAGCGGGGACAGGGATCAATCAGCCCCAGCATTTT. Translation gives CASSLAGTGINQPQHF.

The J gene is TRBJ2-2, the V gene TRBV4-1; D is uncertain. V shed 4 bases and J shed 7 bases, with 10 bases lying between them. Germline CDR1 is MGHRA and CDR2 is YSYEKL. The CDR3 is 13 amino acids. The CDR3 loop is CASSRKGSGELFF. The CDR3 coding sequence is TGCGCCAGCAGCCGGAAGGGAAGCGGGGAGCTGTTTTTT.

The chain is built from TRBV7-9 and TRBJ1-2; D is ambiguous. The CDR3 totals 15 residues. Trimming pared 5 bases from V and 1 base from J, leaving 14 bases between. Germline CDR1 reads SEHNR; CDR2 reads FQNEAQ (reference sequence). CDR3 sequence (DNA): TGTGCCAGCAGCCCCCGACGGCCAGTTAACTATGGCTACACCTTC. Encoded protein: CASSPRRPVNYGYTF.

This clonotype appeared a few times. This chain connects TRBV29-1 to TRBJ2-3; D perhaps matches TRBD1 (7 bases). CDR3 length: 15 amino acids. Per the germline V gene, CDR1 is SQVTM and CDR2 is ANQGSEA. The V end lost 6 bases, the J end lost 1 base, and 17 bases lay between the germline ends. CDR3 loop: CSVGPRRGRTDTQYF. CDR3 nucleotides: TGCAGCGTGGGGCCAAGGAGGGGGCGCACAGATACGCAGTATTTT.

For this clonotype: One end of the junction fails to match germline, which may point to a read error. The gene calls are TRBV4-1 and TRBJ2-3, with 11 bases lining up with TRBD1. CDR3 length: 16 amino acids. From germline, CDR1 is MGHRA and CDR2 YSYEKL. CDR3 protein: CASSQGTGGGTDTQYF. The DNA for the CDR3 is TGTGCCAGCAGCCAGGGGACAGGGGGAGGCACAGATACGCAGTATTTT.

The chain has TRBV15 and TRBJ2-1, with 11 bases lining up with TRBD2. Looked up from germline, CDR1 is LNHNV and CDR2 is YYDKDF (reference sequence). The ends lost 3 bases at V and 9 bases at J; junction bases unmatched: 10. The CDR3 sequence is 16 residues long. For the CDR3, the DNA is TGTGCCACCAGCAGGGACCGACTAGCGGGATATGGTGAGCAGTTCTTC. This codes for CATSRDRLAGYGEQFF.

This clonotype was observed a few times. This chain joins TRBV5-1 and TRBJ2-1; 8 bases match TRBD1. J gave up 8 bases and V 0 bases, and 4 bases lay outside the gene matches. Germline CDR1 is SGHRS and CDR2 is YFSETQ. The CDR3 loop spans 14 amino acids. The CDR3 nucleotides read TGCGCCAGCAGCTTGGTGGACAGGGACCATGAGCAGTTCTTC. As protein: CASSLVDRDHEQFF.